The table lists the clone carrying this T cell receptor (beta chain) with a few counts. The antigen remains unidentified. Every one of the donors was a Caucasian adult that lived in Nashville, Tennessee. The CDR3 spans 15 residues. With V trimmed by 6 bases and J by 4 bases, 9 bases remained unmatched. Germline CDR1 LNHDA, CDR2 SQIVND (reference sequence). The record originates from a study of shared clonotypes between healthy human individuals. General study points: Blood was the only sampled material, and tissue repertoires likely differ.

PCR replicates performed on unsorted PBMC used approximately 300 ng DNA, around 30,000 T cell genomes. In the authors' workflow: Because ImmunoSEQ provided only junction sequences with no quality scores, the filtering differed. The data were produced by immunoSEQ multiplex PCR, yet TCRdb's version contains in-frame clones alone and is incomplete. That table is the source of V, J and clone size, and D and trimming were worked out from the DNA. The sample holds about 460,000 clones; roughly 80% are singletons and the top ten take more than 10%. The sequencing input was PBMCs. The chain links TRBV19 to TRBJ1-1; TRBD1 agrees at 9 bases. The TCR comes from a woman aged 40 to 50 in good health. Some clones in this sample may be carry-over from other donors' samples. As DNA, the CDR3 is TGTGCCAGTAGCCCCTGGACAGGGGAGGTCACTGAAGCTTTCTTT. Protein sequence: CASSPWTGEVTEAFF. Complete variable domain (other parts from reference TRBV19 and TRBJ1-1): DGGITQSPKYLFRKEGQNVTLSCEQNLNHDAMYWYRQDPGQGLRLIYYSQIVNDFQKGDIAEGYSVSREKKESFPLTVTSAQKNPTAFYLCASSPWTGEVTEAFFGQGTRLTVV.